The rows below give T cell receptor beta chains drawn from one sample of a study of identifying expanded T cells in peripheral blood. TCRdb's table, derived via immunoSEQ multiplex PCR, lists solely in-frame clones and lacks some. The sample carries 100,000 to 150,000 clones, approximately 80% recorded once. The specimen was blood. These TCRs come from a person between 18 and 69 years old in good health. Both conserved end residues are part of each CDR3. A D gene is named only where the DNA matches it firmly. For some rows the clone size is stated as once, few or many, or as a class when expanded; others skip it.

V gene: TRBV25-1; D gene: -; J gene: TRBJ1-1; clone size: few; CDR3 DNA: TGTGCCAGCAGTATGGGGGTCAGGAACACTGAAGCTTTCTTT; CDR3 protein: CASSMGVRNTEAFF
V gene: TRBV7-8; D gene: -; J gene: TRBJ2-6; clone size: -; CDR3 DNA: TGTGCCAGCAGTACGACGGCGGGACGCTCTGGGGCCAACGTCCTGACTTTC; CDR3 protein: CASSTTAGRSGANVLTF
V gene: TRBV29-1; D gene: -; J gene: TRBJ2-3; clone size: -; CDR3 DNA: TGCAGCGTTTTTCGGGGGGCGGTGGATACGCAGTATTTT; CDR3 protein: CSVFRGAVDTQYF
V gene: TRBV6-1; D gene: -; J gene: TRBJ1-4; clone size: -; CDR3 DNA: TGTGCCAGCGGCTGGGGAGCGGGGGAAAAACTGTTTTTT; CDR3 protein: CASGWGAGEKLFF
V gene: TRBV7-6; D gene: -; J gene: TRBJ1-1; clone size: -; CDR3 DNA: TGTGCCAGCAGCTATGAAACAGGGCCCCATTTTGAAGCTTTCTTT; CDR3 protein: CASSYETGPHFEAFF
V gene: TRBV19; D gene: -; J gene: TRBJ1-1; clone size: once; CDR3 DNA: TGTGCCAGTAATCCGAGTGGCCTGAACACTGAAGCTTTCTTT; CDR3 protein: CASNPSGLNTEAFF
V gene: TRBV18; D gene: TRBD1; J gene: TRBJ2-2; clone size: -; CDR3 DNA: TGTGCCAGCTCCCCCCCAGGGGGACAGAACACCGGGGAGCTGTTTTTT; CDR3 protein: CASSPPGGQNTGELFF
V gene: TRBV7-2; D gene: TRBD1; J gene: TRBJ1-3; clone size: -; CDR3 DNA: TGTGCCAGCAGCCCTCAAGTAGGCAGGGGGCTTGGAAACACCATATATTTT; CDR3 protein: CASSPQVGRGLGNTIYF
V gene: TRBV7-2; D gene: TRBD1; J gene: TRBJ2-7; clone size: once; CDR3 DNA: TGTGCCAGCAGCCCCGGGACAGTCGTATCCTACGAGCAGTACTTC; CDR3 protein: CASSPGTVVSYEQYF
V gene: TRBV19; D gene: -; J gene: TRBJ1-1; clone size: -; CDR3 DNA: TGTGCCAGTAGTATAGATTATTTGTCCCCCGATGAAGCTTTCTTT; CDR3 protein: CASSIDYLSPDEAFF
V gene: TRBV10-3; D gene: -; J gene: TRBJ1-1; clone size: many; CDR3 DNA: TGTGCCATCAGTGAGTCAGGAGGGAACACTGAAGCTTTCTTT; CDR3 protein: CAISESGGNTEAFF
V gene: TRBV6-1; D gene: -; J gene: TRBJ1-4; clone size: -; CDR3 DNA: TGTGCCAGCAGTGACAGACGGGAAAAACTGTTTTTT; CDR3 protein: CASSDRREKLFF
V gene: TRBV7-2; D gene: TRBD1; J gene: TRBJ2-7; clone size: -; CDR3 DNA: TGTGCCAGCAGCTCAAAACTGACCGGGACAGGGTCCTACGAGCAGTACTTC; CDR3 protein: CASSSKLTGTGSYEQYF
V gene: TRBV11-3; D gene: TRBD1; J gene: TRBJ2-2; clone size: -; CDR3 DNA: TGTGCCAGCAGCTTGGACAGGGACGGGTCCGGGGAGCTGTTTTTT; CDR3 protein: CASSLDRDGSGELFF
V gene: TRBV5-6; D gene: TRBD1; J gene: TRBJ2-7; clone size: -; CDR3 DNA: TGTGCCAGCAGCTTAGGACAGGGGTGGTACGAGCAGTACTTC; CDR3 protein: CASSLGQGWYEQYF
V gene: TRBV19; D gene: -; J gene: TRBJ1-2; clone size: -; CDR3 DNA: TGTGCCAGTCTAGAGGGCATGAACTATGGCTACACCTTC; CDR3 protein: CASLEGMNYGYTF
V gene: TRBV14; D gene: -; J gene: TRBJ1-1; clone size: -; CDR3 DNA: TGTGCCAGCAGCCAAGACTTACAGGGAGGGACTGAAGCTTTCTTT; CDR3 protein: CASSQDLQGGTEAFF
V gene: TRBV10-3; D gene: -; J gene: TRBJ2-7; clone size: -; CDR3 DNA: TGTGCCATCAGTGAAATAGACAGGTACTACGAGCAGTACTTC; CDR3 protein: CAISEIDRYYEQYF
V gene: TRBV6-1; D gene: -; J gene: TRBJ2-1; clone size: -; CDR3 DNA: TGTGCCAGCAGTGACGGGGGCTCCTACAATGAGCAGTTCTTC; CDR3 protein: CASSDGGSYNEQFF
V gene: TRBV13; D gene: TRBD1; J gene: TRBJ2-7; clone size: -; CDR3 DNA: TGTGCCAGCAGCTTAGGAGACAGGGGTTACGAGCAGTACTTC; CDR3 protein: CASSLGDRGYEQYF
V gene: TRBV7-2; D gene: -; J gene: TRBJ1-2; clone size: -; CDR3 DNA: TGTGCCAGCAGCTTAACGGACTGGGATAACTATGGCTACACCTTC; CDR3 protein: CASSLTDWDNYGYTF
V gene: TRBV2; D gene: TRBD1; J gene: TRBJ2-1; clone size: -; CDR3 DNA: TGTGCCAGCAGGGACAGGGGGCGTTACAATGAGCAGTTCTTC; CDR3 protein: CASRDRGRYNEQFF
V gene: TRBV4-1; D gene: -; J gene: TRBJ2-1; clone size: -; CDR3 DNA: TGCGCCAGCAGCCAAGTAGTAGCAGGGAACAATGAGCAGTTCTTC; CDR3 protein: CASSQVVAGNNEQFF
V gene: TRBV9; D gene: -; J gene: TRBJ2-1; clone size: few; CDR3 DNA: TGTGCCAGCAGCGTTAAACTTGAGGTTGGAGGGTACAATGAGCAGTTCTTC; CDR3 protein: CASSVKLEVGGYNEQFF
V gene: TRBV10-2; D gene: -; J gene: TRBJ1-1; clone size: -; CDR3 DNA: TGCGCCAGCAGTGGGGGGGGTGGCACTGAAGCTTTCTTT; CDR3 protein: CASSGGGGTEAFF
V gene: TRBV10-2; D gene: -; J gene: TRBJ2-3; clone size: -; CDR3 DNA: TGCGCCAGCAGTGATGAGGTGTTAGGGAGCACAGATACGCAGTATTTT; CDR3 protein: CASSDEVLGSTDTQYF
V gene: TRBV2; D gene: TRBD1; J gene: TRBJ1-1; clone size: few; CDR3 DNA: TGTGCCAGGGGACAGGGTATTGAGGGCACTGAAGCTTTCTTT; CDR3 protein: CARGQGIEGTEAFF
V gene: TRBV7-8; D gene: -; J gene: TRBJ1-5; clone size: -; CDR3 DNA: TGTGCCAGCAGCTTAGTGGGCAGGGGAGAGGATCAGCCCCAGCATTTT; CDR3 protein: CASSLVGRGEDQPQHF
V gene: TRBV11-3; D gene: -; J gene: TRBJ1-1; clone size: -; CDR3 DNA: TGTGCCAGCAGCTTCGGGACTTCTTTT; CDR3 protein: CASSFGTSF